The 8 T cell receptor beta chains listed next were all sequenced from one sample in a study of spatial heterogeneity in lung cancer. Time point here: sample taken at primary tumor resection. TCRdb reanalysed the 5' RACE reads using MiXCR and keeps one entry per CDR3 protein. Of over 50,000 distinct CDR3 sequences listed, about 6.3% are singletons. The sequences come from PBMCs, collected at surgery. These receptors were taken from a female donor with early-stage non-small cell lung cancer.

This clonotype was counted at least ten times. This chain connects TRBV20-1 to TRBJ2-1; the match to TRBD1 covers 7 bases. The V gene end was trimmed by 0 bases and the J gene end by 0 bases; junction bases not matched to a gene: 11. CDR1 and CDR2 from the germline V gene are DFQATT and SNEGSKA (reference sequence). The CDR3 has 18 amino acids. The CDR3 DNA reads as TGCAGTGCTAGAGAGGTAGGGGGCGGTCTGAGCTCCTACAATGAGCAGTTCTTC. Residues: CSAREVGGGLSSYNEQFF.

The V call is TRBV10-3, the J call TRBJ2-7, with 7 positions matching TRBD2. V lost 0 bases to trimming and J lost 4 bases; unmatched junction nucleotides: 6. The CDR3 is 15 residues long. Germline V lookup: CDR1 ENHRY, CDR2 SYGVKD. CDR3 coding DNA: TGTGCCATCAGTGAGTCGCTTGCTAGCGGTTACGAGCAGTACTTC. This encodes CAISESLASGYEQYF.

At least ten counts were recorded for this clonotype. V usage is TRBV27 and J usage is TRBJ2-3, with TRBD2 matching 9 bases. Germline lookup yields CDR1 MNHEY and CDR2 SMNVEV (reference sequence). The CDR3 length is 14 residues. With 7 bases clipped from V and 2 bases from J, the junction kept 4 bases outside the gene matches. The CDR3 reads CASKGLATTDTQYF. The CDR3 DNA reads TGTGCCAGCAAGGGACTAGCTACCACAGATACGCAGTATTTT.

This clonotype was seen repeatedly, ten times or more. This chain uses TRBV20-1 with TRBJ1-5; D remains unclear. The CDR3 is 12 amino acids. The V and J ends lost 6 bases and 4 bases respectively, with 10 bases between them. Germline-derived CDR1 and CDR2 are DFQATT and SNEGSKA (reference sequence). The CDR3 spells CSAWQPNQPQHF. DNA of the CDR3: TGCAGTGCATGGCAGCCAAATCAGCCCCAGCATTTT.

The chain is built from TRBV11-3 and TRBJ2-3, with 10 bases lining up with TRBD1. J gave up 4 bases and V 5 bases, and 18 bases lay outside the gene matches. CDR1 and CDR2 from the germline V gene are SGHNT and YENEEA. The CDR3 spans 19 residues. CDR3 loop: CASSIFFTGTGVVPDTQYF. CDR3 bases: TGTGCCAGCAGCATCTTCTTTACCGGGACAGGGGTGGTCCCAGATACGCAGTATTTT.

This clonotype has at least ten counts. The chain's CDR3 is CASSPPGPITNEKLFF. DNA for the CDR3: TGTGCCAGCAGCCCCCCAGGCCCTATAACTAATGAAAAACTGTTTTTT. This rearrangement joins TRBV28 to TRBJ1-4; no reliable D call. This CDR3 has 16 amino acids. Germline V CDR1 and CDR2: MDHEN, SYDVKM. Trimming left V 6 bases short and J 1 base short, with 15 bases between.

This clonotype was counted many times. The chain joins TRBV7-3 to TRBJ2-3; D call uncertain. Germline-derived CDR1 and CDR2 are SGHTA and FQGTGA. Trimming cost V 5 bases and J 4 bases, with 22 bases left between them. This CDR3 has 17 residues. The CDR3 spells CASSQRAFEDPSDTQYF. The CDR3 bases are TGTGCCAGCAGCCAAAGGGCTTTTGAGGATCCCTCAGATACGCAGTATTTT.

The CDR3 bases are TGTGCCAGCAGTCCGGGGGCGGCCAATGAGCAGTTCTTC. As protein: CASSPGAANEQFF. The chain has TRBV2 and TRBJ2-1, with D perhaps assigned TRBD1 or TRBD2 (6 bases each). V lost 5 bases to trimming and J lost 6 bases, with 11 bases between them. CDR3 length: 13 amino acids. Germline CDR1 SNHLY, CDR2 FYNNEI.